The clone carrying this T cell receptor beta chain showed up just a few times. Primers for the PCR totalled 60 Vbeta and 13 Jbeta. Repertoires were generated with immunoSEQ multiplex PCR, while TCRdb's copy carries only in-frame clones and drops some. The data contain around 120,000 clones, 65% to 85% of them singletons. The CDR3 length is 19 residues. V was clipped by 2 bases and J by 1 base; unmatched bases: 8. Germline V gives CDR1 ENHRY, CDR2 SYGVKD. These data originate in a study of cytomegalovirus exposure and HLA in healthy donors. Sequencing used PBMCs. The chain is built from TRBV10-3 and TRBJ2-5, with TRBD2 matching over 15 bases. This TCR was sampled from a woman aged 35 to 49 in good health and CMV-seronegative. The CDR3 loop is CAISEPGLAGGGAQETQYF. The CDR3 coding sequence is TGTGCCATCAGTGAGCCCGGACTAGCGGGAGGGGGGGCCCAAGAGACCCAGTACTTC.